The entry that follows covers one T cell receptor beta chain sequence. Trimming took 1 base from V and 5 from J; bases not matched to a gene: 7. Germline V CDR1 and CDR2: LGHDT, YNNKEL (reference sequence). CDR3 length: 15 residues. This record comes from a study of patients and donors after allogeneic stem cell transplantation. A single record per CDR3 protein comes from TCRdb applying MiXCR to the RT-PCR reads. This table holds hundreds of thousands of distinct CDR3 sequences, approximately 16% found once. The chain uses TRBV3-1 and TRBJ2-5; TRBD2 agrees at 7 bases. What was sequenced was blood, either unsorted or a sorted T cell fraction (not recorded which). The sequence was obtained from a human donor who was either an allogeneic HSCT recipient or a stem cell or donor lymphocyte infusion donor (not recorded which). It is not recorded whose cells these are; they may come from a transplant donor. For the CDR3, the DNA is TGTGCCAGCAGCCAAGTGGGATCGGGGGGTGAGACCCAGTACTTC. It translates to CASSQVGSGGETQYF.